Only a few counts were recorded for the clone carrying this T cell receptor beta chain. The record originates from a study of T-cell memory formation after mild COVID-19. The wider study: Among the donors, TCR clusters were largely specific to each donor.

5'RACE, which relied on constant-segment primers, yielded TCR alpha and TCR beta cDNA libraries carrying sample barcodes and UMIs. TCRdb fed the 5' RACE reads into MiXCR, producing one record per CDR3 protein. The data hold 450,000 to 650,000 distinct CDR3 sequences, with about 20% observed a single time. V shed 3 bases and J 0 bases; nucleotides not matched to a gene: 4. This CDR3 has 16 amino acids. Germline V gene data show CDR1 as MNHEY and CDR2 as SVGAGI. The sequenced sample consisted of PBMCs or a T cell subset sorted from them (not recorded which). The V gene is TRBV6-5, the J gene TRBJ2-3, with 9 bases matching TRBD2. This TCR derives from an adult woman who had mild COVID-19 (a few samples of this study predate the infection). Cell type and time point are not known. The CDR3 here is CASSYRAGGSTDTQYF. Written as DNA, the CDR3 is TGTGCCAGCAGTTATCGCGCGGGGGGGAGCACAGATACGCAGTATTTT.